The rows below give T cell receptor beta chains drawn from one sample of a study of T cells in Graves' hyperthyroidism and ophthalmopathy. TCRdb re-called the multiplex PCR reads through MiXCR, storing one row per CDR3 protein. The sample includes about 360,000 distinct CDR3 sequences, 13% of them seen just once. The sample was blood. Receptor source: a woman between 18 and 29 years old with Graves' hyperthyroidism. Both conserved end residues are part of each CDR3. D genes are given only for firm matches. Some rows mark clone size as missing; the rest say once, few, many or name a class of expanded clone.

cdr3_aa: CASSWGTALYSNQPQHF
cdr3_nt: TGTGCCAGCAGCTGGGGGACAGCGCTTTATAGCAATCAGCCCCAGCATTTT
j_call: TRBJ1-5
clone_size: many
d_call: TRBD1
v_call: TRBV28
cdr3_length: 17

cdr3_aa: CASSLGLPYEQYF
cdr3_nt: TGTGCCAGCAGTTTGGGGCTACCCTACGAGCAGTACTTC
j_call: TRBJ2-7
clone_size: many
d_call: NA
v_call: TRBV28
cdr3_length: 13

cdr3_aa: CASSLTGTAYEQYF
cdr3_nt: TGCGCCAGCAGCTTGACCGGGACAGCTTACGAGCAGTACTTC
j_call: TRBJ2-7
clone_size: NA
d_call: TRBD1
v_call: TRBV5-1
cdr3_length: 14

cdr3_aa: CATPTDIGSTEAFF
cdr3_nt: TGTGCCACCCCGACAGATATAGGGAGCACTGAAGCTTTCTTT
j_call: TRBJ1-1
clone_size: many
d_call: NA
v_call: TRBV2
cdr3_length: 14

cdr3_aa: CASSQDRGADEQFF
cdr3_nt: TGCGCCAGCAGCCAAGATCGGGGGGCGGATGAGCAGTTCTTC
j_call: TRBJ2-1
clone_size: many
d_call: NA
v_call: TRBV4-3
cdr3_length: 14

cdr3_aa: CASSLASGGAAEQFF
cdr3_nt: TGTGCCAGCAGCTTGGCTAGCGGGGGGGCCGCTGAGCAGTTCTTC
j_call: TRBJ2-1
clone_size: NA
d_call: TRBD2
v_call: TRBV5-4
cdr3_length: 15

cdr3_aa: CASSHPPPPQPQHF
cdr3_nt: TGCGCCAGCAGCCACCCCCCCCCCCCTCAGCCCCAGCATTTT
j_call: TRBJ1-5
clone_size: NA
d_call: NA
v_call: TRBV4-1
cdr3_length: 14

cdr3_aa: CASSIGLDGGYNEQFF
cdr3_nt: TGTGCCAGCAGCATCGGACTAGACGGGGGCTACAATGAGCAGTTCTTC
j_call: TRBJ2-1
clone_size: few
d_call: TRBD2
v_call: TRBV5-6
cdr3_length: 16

cdr3_aa: CASTPNPGNQPQHF
cdr3_nt: TGCGCCAGCACCCCCAATCCTGGGAATCAGCCCCAGCATTTT
j_call: TRBJ1-5
clone_size: many
d_call: NA
v_call: TRBV5-1
cdr3_length: 14

cdr3_aa: CASSQFQRNTGELFF
cdr3_nt: TGCGCCAGCAGCCAATTCCAGCGGAACACCGGGGAGCTGTTTTTT
j_call: TRBJ2-2
clone_size: few
d_call: NA
v_call: TRBV4-3
cdr3_length: 15

cdr3_aa: CASSANSNQPQHF
cdr3_nt: TGTGCCAGCAGTGCGAATAGCAATCAGCCCCAGCATTTT
j_call: TRBJ1-5
clone_size: many
d_call: NA
v_call: TRBV2
cdr3_length: 13

cdr3_aa: CASSRQGGQPQHF
cdr3_nt: TGTGCCAGCAGTAGACAGGGAGGTCAGCCCCAGCATTTT
j_call: TRBJ1-5
clone_size: many
d_call: TRBD1
v_call: TRBV12-3/TRBV12-4
cdr3_length: 13

cdr3_aa: CASSWNTEAFF
cdr3_nt: TGTGCCAGCAGCTGGAACACTGAAGCTTTCTTT
j_call: TRBJ1-1
clone_size: many
d_call: NA
v_call: TRBV13
cdr3_length: 11

cdr3_aa: CSVEGYRVDEQYF
cdr3_nt: TGCAGCGTTGAAGGGTACAGGGTAGACGAGCAGTACTTC
j_call: TRBJ2-7
clone_size: many
d_call: NA
v_call: TRBV29-1
cdr3_length: 13

cdr3_aa: CASSGGISLNTEAFF
cdr3_nt: TGTGCCAGCAGTGGGGGGATTTCCCTGAACACTGAAGCTTTCTTT
j_call: TRBJ1-1
clone_size: many
d_call: NA
v_call: TRBV25-1
cdr3_length: 15

cdr3_aa: CASSEYGEKLFF
cdr3_nt: TGTGCCAGCAGTGAGTATGGTGAAAAACTGTTTTTT
j_call: TRBJ1-4
clone_size: few
d_call: NA
v_call: TRBV2
cdr3_length: 12

cdr3_aa: CASSGGQGNYGYTF
cdr3_nt: TGTGCCAGCAGTGGGGGACAGGGAAACTATGGCTACACCTTC
j_call: TRBJ1-2
clone_size: many
d_call: TRBD1
v_call: TRBV2
cdr3_length: 14

cdr3_aa: CASSLASGGETQYF
cdr3_nt: TGCGCCAGCAGCTTGGCCTCCGGGGGAGAGACCCAGTACTTC
j_call: TRBJ2-5
clone_size: NA
d_call: NA
v_call: TRBV5-1
cdr3_length: 14

cdr3_aa: CASSVRRQEEYSNQPQHF
cdr3_nt: TGTGCCAGCAGTGTCCGAAGACAGGAGGAATATAGCAATCAGCCCCAGCATTTT
j_call: TRBJ1-5
clone_size: many
d_call: NA
v_call: TRBV6-1
cdr3_length: 18

cdr3_aa: CASSPQPGTDTGELFF
cdr3_nt: TGCGCCAGCAGCCCGCAACCCGGGACAGATACCGGGGAGCTGTTTTTT
j_call: TRBJ2-2
clone_size: NA
d_call: TRBD1
v_call: TRBV5-1
cdr3_length: 16

cdr3_aa: CASSGTGFQPQHF
cdr3_nt: TGTGCCAGCAGTGGCACGGGGTTTCAGCCCCAGCATTTT
j_call: TRBJ1-5
clone_size: NA
d_call: NA
v_call: TRBV12-3/TRBV12-4
cdr3_length: 13

cdr3_aa: CASSVYQGTEQYF
cdr3_nt: TGTGCCAGCAGTGTCTACCAGGGAACCGAGCAGTACTTC
j_call: TRBJ2-7
clone_size: many
d_call: NA
v_call: TRBV28
cdr3_length: 13

cdr3_aa: CASSFPAVPSSYEQYF
cdr3_nt: TGTGCCAGCAGCTTTCCAGCCGTCCCTAGCTCCTACGAGCAGTACTTC
j_call: TRBJ2-7
clone_size: many
d_call: NA
v_call: TRBV7-8
cdr3_length: 16

cdr3_aa: CANSQSGRGGYTF
cdr3_nt: TGTGCCAACAGTCAAAGTGGGAGAGGGGGCTACACCTTC
j_call: TRBJ1-2
clone_size: many
d_call: NA
v_call: TRBV2
cdr3_length: 13

cdr3_aa: CSVEWASGSTDTQYF
cdr3_nt: TGCAGCGTTGAATGGGCTAGCGGGAGCACAGATACGCAGTATTTT
j_call: TRBJ2-3
clone_size: many
d_call: TRBD2
v_call: TRBV29-1
cdr3_length: 15

cdr3_aa: CAISDATEQYF
cdr3_nt: TGTGCCATCAGTGATGCTACGGAGCAGTACTTC
j_call: TRBJ2-7
clone_size: many
d_call: NA
v_call: TRBV10-3
cdr3_length: 11

cdr3_aa: CSARGGDTQYF
cdr3_nt: TGCAGTGCTAGAGGCGGGGATACGCAGTATTTT
j_call: TRBJ2-3
clone_size: few
d_call: NA
v_call: TRBV20-1
cdr3_length: 11

cdr3_aa: CASSGQWRWDSYSNQPQHF
cdr3_nt: TGTGCCAGCAGTGGCCAGTGGCGTTGGGACAGTTATAGCAATCAGCCCCAGCATTTT
j_call: TRBJ1-5
clone_size: many
d_call: TRBD1
v_call: TRBV28
cdr3_length: 19

cdr3_aa: CAWSPDRPEQFF
cdr3_nt: TGTGCCTGGAGTCCGGACAGGCCCGAGCAGTTCTTC
j_call: TRBJ2-1
clone_size: NA
d_call: TRBD1
v_call: TRBV30
cdr3_length: 12

cdr3_aa: CASSHYDRDGSPLHF
cdr3_nt: TGCGCCAGCAGCCACTATGACAGGGACGGTTCACCCCTCCACTTT
j_call: TRBJ1-6
clone_size: many
d_call: TRBD1
v_call: TRBV4-1
cdr3_length: 15

cdr3_aa: CASSFVGGYTSTDTQYF
cdr3_nt: TGTGCCAGCAGTTTTGTGGGGGGGTATACTAGCACAGATACGCAGTATTTT
j_call: TRBJ2-3
clone_size: NA
d_call: TRBD2
v_call: TRBV12-3/TRBV12-4
cdr3_length: 17

cdr3_aa: CSARVPGGGTDTQYF
cdr3_nt: TGCAGTGCTAGAGTCCCGGGTGGTGGCACAGATACGCAGTATTTT
j_call: TRBJ2-3
clone_size: NA
d_call: NA
v_call: TRBV20-1
cdr3_length: 15

cdr3_aa: CASSLPGLAGGQGTQYF
cdr3_nt: TGTGCCAGCAGTTTACCGGGACTAGCGGGGGGGCAAGGTACGCAGTATTTT
j_call: TRBJ2-3
clone_size: many
d_call: TRBD2
v_call: TRBV28
cdr3_length: 17

cdr3_aa: CSARGPASVNYEQYF
cdr3_nt: TGCAGTGCTAGAGGACCCGCTAGCGTCAATTACGAGCAGTACTTC
j_call: TRBJ2-7
clone_size: few
d_call: NA
v_call: TRBV20-1
cdr3_length: 15

cdr3_aa: CASSLEQGRGSDYGYTF
cdr3_nt: TGTGCCAGCAGCTTAGAACAGGGACGAGGTAGTGACTATGGCTACACCTTC
j_call: TRBJ1-2
clone_size: many
d_call: NA
v_call: TRBV13
cdr3_length: 17

cdr3_aa: CATSRQVLGREQYF
cdr3_nt: TGTGCCACCAGCAGACAGGTCCTCGGGCGCGAGCAGTACTTC
j_call: TRBJ2-7
clone_size: NA
d_call: NA
v_call: TRBV15
cdr3_length: 14

cdr3_aa: CASSELLMGYTF
cdr3_nt: TGTGCCAGCAGCGAGCTGCTAATGGGCTACACCTTC
j_call: TRBJ1-2
clone_size: many
d_call: NA
v_call: TRBV6-1
cdr3_length: 12

cdr3_aa: CASSPLTGGIPNQPQHF
cdr3_nt: TGTGCCAGCAGTCCATTGACAGGGGGCATCCCCAATCAGCCCCAGCATTTT
j_call: TRBJ1-5
clone_size: many
d_call: TRBD1
v_call: TRBV6-1
cdr3_length: 17

cdr3_aa: CASSPGRFANTGELFF
cdr3_nt: TGTGCCAGCAGCCCCGGACGGTTCGCGAACACCGGGGAGCTGTTTTTT
j_call: TRBJ2-2
clone_size: many
d_call: NA
v_call: TRBV7-8
cdr3_length: 16

cdr3_aa: CASSLGQTSGRLQSYNEQFF
cdr3_nt: TGTGCCAGCAGCTTAGGGCAGACTAGCGGGAGGCTACAGTCCTACAATGAGCAGTTCTTC
j_call: TRBJ2-1
clone_size: NA
d_call: TRBD2
v_call: TRBV7-3
cdr3_length: 20

cdr3_aa: CAISGGRGSSGANVLTF
cdr3_nt: TGTGCCATCAGTGGGGGCAGGGGAAGCTCTGGGGCCAACGTCCTGACTTTC
j_call: TRBJ2-6
clone_size: NA
d_call: NA
v_call: TRBV10-3
cdr3_length: 17

cdr3_aa: CASSFYVEETQYF
cdr3_nt: TGTGCCAGCAGCTTCTACGTGGAAGAGACCCAGTACTTC
j_call: TRBJ2-5
clone_size: many
d_call: NA
v_call: TRBV7-2
cdr3_length: 13

cdr3_aa: CASSIWAGFTDTQYF
cdr3_nt: TGTGCCAGCAGTATCTGGGCGGGCTTCACAGATACGCAGTATTTT
j_call: TRBJ2-3
clone_size: NA
d_call: NA
v_call: TRBV6-1
cdr3_length: 15

cdr3_aa: CSASGEGGCTF
cdr3_nt: TGCAGCGCCTCAGGGGAGGGAGGCTGCACCTTC
j_call: TRBJ1-2
clone_size: NA
d_call: NA
v_call: TRBV29-1
cdr3_length: 11

cdr3_aa: CASSISGKSPLRAFF
cdr3_nt: TGTGCCAGTAGTATTTCGGGAAAGAGTCCACTGAGGGCTTTCTTT
j_call: TRBJ1-1
clone_size: many
d_call: NA
v_call: TRBV19
cdr3_length: 15

cdr3_aa: CASSGLTQGRDEQYF
cdr3_nt: TGTGCCAGCAGCGGATTGACTCAGGGGAGGGACGAGCAGTACTTC
j_call: TRBJ2-7
clone_size: many
d_call: NA
v_call: TRBV9
cdr3_length: 15

cdr3_aa: CASSLEGGPGETQYF
cdr3_nt: TGTGCCAGCAGCTTGGAGGGCGGTCCCGGGGAGACCCAGTACTTC
j_call: TRBJ2-5
clone_size: many
d_call: NA
v_call: TRBV5-5
cdr3_length: 15

cdr3_aa: CASRLISVGRDHEQYF
cdr3_nt: TGTGCCAGTCGACTGATAAGTGTGGGCAGGGACCACGAGCAGTACTTC
j_call: TRBJ2-7
clone_size: many
d_call: NA
v_call: TRBV6-1
cdr3_length: 16

cdr3_aa: CASSRTGDSPLHF
cdr3_nt: TGCGCCAGCAGCCGAACAGGTGATTCACCCCTCCACTTT
j_call: TRBJ1-6
clone_size: few
d_call: NA
v_call: TRBV4-1
cdr3_length: 13

cdr3_aa: CASRTGTGPSNEQFF
cdr3_nt: TGTGCCAGCAGAACCGGGACAGGGCCATCAAATGAGCAGTTCTTC
j_call: TRBJ2-1
clone_size: many
d_call: TRBD1
v_call: TRBV12-3/TRBV12-4
cdr3_length: 15

cdr3_aa: CASSPVGPSSYEQYF
cdr3_nt: TGTGCCAGCAGTCCAGTCGGACCCAGCTCCTACGAGCAGTACTTC
j_call: TRBJ2-7
clone_size: many
d_call: NA
v_call: TRBV28
cdr3_length: 15

cdr3_aa: CASSFLAGTSYEQYF
cdr3_nt: TGTGCCAGCAGTTTCCTAGCGGGAACCTCCTACGAGCAGTACTTC
j_call: TRBJ2-7
clone_size: many
d_call: TRBD2
v_call: TRBV28
cdr3_length: 15

cdr3_aa: CASSPRGVGELFF
cdr3_nt: TGTGCCAGCAGCCCCCGAGGAGTCGGGGAGCTGTTTTTT
j_call: TRBJ2-2
clone_size: NA
d_call: NA
v_call: TRBV5-8
cdr3_length: 13